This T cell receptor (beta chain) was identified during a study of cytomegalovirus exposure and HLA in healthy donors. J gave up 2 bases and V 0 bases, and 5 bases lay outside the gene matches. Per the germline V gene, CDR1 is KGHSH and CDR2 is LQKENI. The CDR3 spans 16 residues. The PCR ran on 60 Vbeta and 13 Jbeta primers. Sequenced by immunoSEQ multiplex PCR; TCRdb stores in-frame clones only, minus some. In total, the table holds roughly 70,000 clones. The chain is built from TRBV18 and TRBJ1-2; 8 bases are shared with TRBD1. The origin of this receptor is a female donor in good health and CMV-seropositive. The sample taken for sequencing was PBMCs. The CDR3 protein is CASSPPLGTGNYGYTF. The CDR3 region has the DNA TGTGCCAGCTCACCACCCTTAGGGACAGGCAACTATGGCTACACCTTC.